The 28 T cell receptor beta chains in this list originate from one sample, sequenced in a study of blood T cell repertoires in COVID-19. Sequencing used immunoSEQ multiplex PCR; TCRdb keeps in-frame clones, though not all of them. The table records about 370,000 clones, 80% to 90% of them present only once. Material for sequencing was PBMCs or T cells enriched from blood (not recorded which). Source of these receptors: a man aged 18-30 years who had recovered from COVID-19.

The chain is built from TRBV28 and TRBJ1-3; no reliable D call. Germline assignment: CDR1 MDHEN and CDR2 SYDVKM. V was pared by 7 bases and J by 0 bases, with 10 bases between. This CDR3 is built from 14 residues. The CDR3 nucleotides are TGTGCCAGCACCCCGCCCGGCTCTGGAAACACCATATATTTT. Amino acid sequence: CASTPPGSGNTIYF.

CDR3 in DNA: TGTGCCATCAGTCCTCCCTTAAGCGGGAGGGCCATCAATGAGCAGTTCTTC. This gives the protein CAISPPLSGRAINEQFF. This chain connects TRBV10-3 to TRBJ2-1; TRBD2 agrees at 10 bases. CDR1 and CDR2 from the germline V gene are ENHRY and SYGVKD. The CDR3 loop spans 17 amino acids. The V gene end was trimmed by 5 bases and the J gene end by 6 bases; junction bases not matched to a gene: 13.

Here the CDR3 reads CASSQEWGGTEDEKLFF. The CDR3 coding sequence is TGTGCCAGCAGCCAAGAGTGGGGGGGGACGGAAGATGAAAAACTGTTTTTT. V gene TRBV4-2 combines with J gene TRBJ1-4; possible D gene TRBD1, 5 bases. Germline assignment: CDR1 LGHNA and CDR2 YNFKEQ. V lost 0 bases to trimming and J lost 6 bases, with 17 bases between them. The CDR3 is 17 residues long.

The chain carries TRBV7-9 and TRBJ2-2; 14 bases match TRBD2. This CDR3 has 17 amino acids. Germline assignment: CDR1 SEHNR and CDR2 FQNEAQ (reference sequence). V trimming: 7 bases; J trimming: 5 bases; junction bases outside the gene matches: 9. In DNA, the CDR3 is TGTGCCAGCACCCAGGGACTAGCGGGAGCTCGAACCGGGGAGCTGTTTTTT. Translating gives CASTQGLAGARTGELFF.

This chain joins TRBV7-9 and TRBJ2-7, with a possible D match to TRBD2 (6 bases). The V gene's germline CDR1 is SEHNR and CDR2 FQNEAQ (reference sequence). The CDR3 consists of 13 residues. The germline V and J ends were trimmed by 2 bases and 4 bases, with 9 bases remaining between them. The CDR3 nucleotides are TGTGCCAGCAGCTTAAACGGGGGTTACGAGCAGTACTTC. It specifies CASSLNGGYEQYF.

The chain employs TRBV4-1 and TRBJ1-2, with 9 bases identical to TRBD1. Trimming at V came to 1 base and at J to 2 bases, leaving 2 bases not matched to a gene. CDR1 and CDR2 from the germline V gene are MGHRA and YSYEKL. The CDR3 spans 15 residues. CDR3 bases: TGCGCCAGCAGCCAAGGGGACAGGGAGAACTATGGCTACACCTTC. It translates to CASSQGDRENYGYTF.

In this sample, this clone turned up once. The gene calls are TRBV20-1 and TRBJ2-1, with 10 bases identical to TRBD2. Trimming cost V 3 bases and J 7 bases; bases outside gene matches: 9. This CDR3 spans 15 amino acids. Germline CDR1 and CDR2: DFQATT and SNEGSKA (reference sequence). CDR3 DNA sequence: TGCAGTGCTAGTTATACTAGCGGGATAGGGAATGAGCAGTTCTTC. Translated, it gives CSASYTSGIGNEQFF.

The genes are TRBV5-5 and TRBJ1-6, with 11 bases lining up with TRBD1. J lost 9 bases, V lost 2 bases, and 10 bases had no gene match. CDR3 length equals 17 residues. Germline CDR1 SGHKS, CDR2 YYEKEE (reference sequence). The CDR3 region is CASSLNQGQGVGSPLHF. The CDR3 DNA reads TGTGCCAGCAGCTTAAACCAGGGACAGGGGGTCGGTTCACCCCTCCACTTT.

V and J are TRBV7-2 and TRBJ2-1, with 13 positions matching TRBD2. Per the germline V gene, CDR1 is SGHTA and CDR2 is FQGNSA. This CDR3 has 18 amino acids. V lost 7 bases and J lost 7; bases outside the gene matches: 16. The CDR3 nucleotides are TGTGCCAGCATTCCCACTCTAGGACTAGCGGGAGTTGGGAATGAGCAGTTCTTC. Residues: CASIPTLGLAGVGNEQFF.

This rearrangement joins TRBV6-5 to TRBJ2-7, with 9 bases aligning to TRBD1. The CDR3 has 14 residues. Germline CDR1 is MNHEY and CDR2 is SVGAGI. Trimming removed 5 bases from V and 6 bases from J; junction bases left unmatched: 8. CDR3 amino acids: CASSTRDRVVEQYF. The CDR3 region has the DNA TGTGCCAGCAGTACCCGGGACAGGGTTGTCGAGCAGTACTTC.

The CDR3 nucleotides read TGTGCCAGCAGCTTAGTCGAGAGCTCCTACAATGAGCAGTTCTTC. It yields the protein CASSLVESSYNEQFF. The chain carries TRBV7-3 and TRBJ2-1; D gene ambiguous. V was clipped by 2 bases and J by 0 bases, with 8 bases between them. CDR1 and CDR2 (germline): SGHTA, FQGTGA. This CDR3 contains 15 residues.

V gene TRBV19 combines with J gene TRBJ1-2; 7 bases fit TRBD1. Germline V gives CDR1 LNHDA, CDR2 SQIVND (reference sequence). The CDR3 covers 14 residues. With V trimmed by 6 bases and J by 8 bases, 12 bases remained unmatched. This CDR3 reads CASSIQGQIYGYTF. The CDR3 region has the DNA TGTGCCAGTAGCATACAGGGGCAAATTTACGGCTACACCTTC.

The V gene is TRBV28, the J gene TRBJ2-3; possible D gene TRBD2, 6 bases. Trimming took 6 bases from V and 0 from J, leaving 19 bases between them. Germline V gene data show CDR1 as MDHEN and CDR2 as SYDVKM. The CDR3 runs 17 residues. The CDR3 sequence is CASSALGGGISTDTQYF. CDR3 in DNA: TGTGCCAGCAGCGCGCTCGGGGGAGGAATTAGCACAGATACGCAGTATTTT. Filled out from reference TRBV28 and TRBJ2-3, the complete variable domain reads DVKVTQSSRYLVKRTGEKVFLECVQDMDHENMFWYRQDPGLGLRLIYFSYDVKMKEKGDIPEGYSVSREKKERFSLILESASTNQTSMYLCASSALGGGISTDTQYFGPGTRLTVL.

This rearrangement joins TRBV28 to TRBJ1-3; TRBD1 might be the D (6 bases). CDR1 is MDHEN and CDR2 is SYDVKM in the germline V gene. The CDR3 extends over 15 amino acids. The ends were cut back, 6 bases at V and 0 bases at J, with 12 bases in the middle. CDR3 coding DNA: TGTGCCAGCAGGTCCGGGACACACTCTGGAAACACCATATATTTT. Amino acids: CASRSGTHSGNTIYF.

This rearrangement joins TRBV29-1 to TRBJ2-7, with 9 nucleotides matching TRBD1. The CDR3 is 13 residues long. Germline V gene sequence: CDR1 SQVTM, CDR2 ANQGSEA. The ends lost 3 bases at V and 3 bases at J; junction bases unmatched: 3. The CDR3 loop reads CSVETGGVYEQYF. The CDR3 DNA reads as TGCAGCGTTGAGACAGGGGGGGTCTACGAGCAGTACTTC.

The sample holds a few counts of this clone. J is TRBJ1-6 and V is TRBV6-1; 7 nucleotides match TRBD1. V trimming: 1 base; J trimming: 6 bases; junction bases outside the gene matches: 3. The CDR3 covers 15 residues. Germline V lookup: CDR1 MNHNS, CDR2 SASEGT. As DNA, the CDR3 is TGTGCCAGCAGTGAAGTCAGGGGGTTTAATTCACCCCTCCACTTT. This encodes CASSEVRGFNSPLHF.

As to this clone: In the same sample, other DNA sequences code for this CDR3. The CDR3 DNA is TGTGCCAGCAGCTTAACGGGACTAGCAGCTTACAATGAGCAGTTCTTC. Its protein product is CASSLTGLAAYNEQFF. V usage is TRBV7-3 and J usage is TRBJ2-1; 9 nucleotides agree with TRBD2. V lost 0 bases and J lost 4; bases outside the gene matches: 4. Germline loops: CDR1 SGHTA, CDR2 FQGTGA. This CDR3 has 16 amino acids.

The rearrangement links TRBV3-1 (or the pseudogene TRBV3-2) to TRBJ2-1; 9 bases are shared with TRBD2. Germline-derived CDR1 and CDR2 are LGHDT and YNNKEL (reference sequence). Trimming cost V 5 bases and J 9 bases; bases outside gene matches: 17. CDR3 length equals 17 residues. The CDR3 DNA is TGTGCCAGCAGCGGCCTTACCTTGGCGGGGGGGCCTAGTGAGCAGTTCTTC. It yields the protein CASSGLTLAGGPSEQFF.

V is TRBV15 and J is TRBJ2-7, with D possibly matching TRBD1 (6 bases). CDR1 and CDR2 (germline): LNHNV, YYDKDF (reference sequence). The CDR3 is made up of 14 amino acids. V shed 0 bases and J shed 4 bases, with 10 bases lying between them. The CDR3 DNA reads TGTGCCACCAGCAGAGAACAGGGACCATACGAGCAGTACTTC. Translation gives CATSREQGPYEQYF.

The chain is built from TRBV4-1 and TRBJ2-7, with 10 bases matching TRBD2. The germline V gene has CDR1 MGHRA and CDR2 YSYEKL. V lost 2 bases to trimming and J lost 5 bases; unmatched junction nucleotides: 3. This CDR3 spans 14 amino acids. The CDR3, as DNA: TGCGCCAGCAGCCAACCCGGACTAGCGGACGAGCAGTACTTC. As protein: CASSQPGLADEQYF.

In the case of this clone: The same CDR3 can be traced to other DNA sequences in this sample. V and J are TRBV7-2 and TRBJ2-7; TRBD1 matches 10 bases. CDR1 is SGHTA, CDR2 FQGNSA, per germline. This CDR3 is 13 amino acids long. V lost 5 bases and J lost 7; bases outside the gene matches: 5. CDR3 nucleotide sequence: TGTGCCAGCAGCCTTGACAGGGGGCGAGAGCAGTACTTC. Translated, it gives CASSLDRGREQYF.

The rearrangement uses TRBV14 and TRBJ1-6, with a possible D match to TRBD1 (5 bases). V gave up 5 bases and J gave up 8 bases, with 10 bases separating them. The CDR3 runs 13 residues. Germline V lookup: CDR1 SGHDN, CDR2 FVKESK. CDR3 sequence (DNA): TGTGCCAGCAGCATTGTGACAGATTCACCCCTCCACTTT. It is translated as CASSIVTDSPLHF.

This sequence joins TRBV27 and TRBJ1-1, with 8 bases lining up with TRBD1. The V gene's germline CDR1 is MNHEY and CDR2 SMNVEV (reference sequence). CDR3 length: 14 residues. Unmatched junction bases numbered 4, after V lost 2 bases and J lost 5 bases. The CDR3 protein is CASSLRTGLTEAFF. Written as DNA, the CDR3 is TGTGCCAGCAGTTTAAGGACAGGGCTTACTGAAGCTTTCTTT.

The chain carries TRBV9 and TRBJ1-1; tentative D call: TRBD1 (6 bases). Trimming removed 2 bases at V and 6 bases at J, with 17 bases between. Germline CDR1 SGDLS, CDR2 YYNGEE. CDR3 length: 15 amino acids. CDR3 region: CASSVDQGIRAEAFF. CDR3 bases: TGTGCCAGCAGCGTGGATCAGGGGATTAGGGCTGAAGCTTTCTTT.

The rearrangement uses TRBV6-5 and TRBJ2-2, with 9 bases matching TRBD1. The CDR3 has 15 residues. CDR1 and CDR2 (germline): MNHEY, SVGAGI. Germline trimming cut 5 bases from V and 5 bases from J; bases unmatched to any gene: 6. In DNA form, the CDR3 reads TGTGCCAGCAGTCACTTTGGACAGGGGACCGGGGAGCTGTTTTTT. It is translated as CASSHFGQGTGELFF.

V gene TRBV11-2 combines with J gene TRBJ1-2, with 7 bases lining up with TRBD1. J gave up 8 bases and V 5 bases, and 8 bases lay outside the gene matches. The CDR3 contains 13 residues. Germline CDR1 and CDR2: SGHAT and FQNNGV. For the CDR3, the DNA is TGTGCCAGCAGCCCGGGACAGAGAGGAGGCTACACCTTC. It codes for CASSPGQRGGYTF.

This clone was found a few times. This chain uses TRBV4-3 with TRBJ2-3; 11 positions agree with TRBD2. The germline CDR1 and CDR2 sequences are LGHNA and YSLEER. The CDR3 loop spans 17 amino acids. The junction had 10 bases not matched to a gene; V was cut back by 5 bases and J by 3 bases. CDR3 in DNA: TGCGCCAGCAGCACTCGTACTAGCGGGAGCGGTACAGATACGCAGTATTTT. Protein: CASSTRTSGSGTDTQYF.

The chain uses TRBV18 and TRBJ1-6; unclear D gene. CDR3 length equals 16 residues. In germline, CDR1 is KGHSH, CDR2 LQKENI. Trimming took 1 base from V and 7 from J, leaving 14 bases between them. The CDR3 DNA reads TGTGCCAGCTCACCACGCCTAACTGAGGAGAATTCACCCCTCCACTTT. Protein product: CASSPRLTEENSPLHF.